This T cell receptor beta chain was recovered during a study of blood T cell repertoires in COVID-19 (dated by TCRdb to about 2020). Some background on the complete study: The collaborator samples originated in the United States, Italy and Spain and spanned the acute and convalescent phases of COVID-19. The material from the prospective study consisted of cDNA or gDNA derived from T cells, B-cell-depleted T cells, or PBMCs. Subjects who had been exposed to COVID-19, were actively infected with it, or had recovered from it provided the deeply sampled blood TCRbeta repertoires that made up the dataset. The repertoires were made available in a free public database intended to serve as a resource for research on the immune response to SARS-CoV-2. The samples were drawn from two sources: the first 160 participants of the ongoing ImmuneRACE study, and 1,000 to 1,500 subjects contributed by 6 global collaborators. The sample metadata nearly always contained a de-identified subject ID, COVID-19 status, age in years and sex. Where available, HLA class I and class II types were obtained from metadata supplied by the sample provider rather than from assay-based typing.

Summary of the overall study and its limitations: How much clinical and demographic metadata was included differed by source and by participant, and the metadata was provided uncurated.

Each collaborating institution followed its own protocols to collect whole blood in K2EDTA tubes. Collaborator samples were shipped for TCRbeta analysis as frozen whole blood, isolated PBMCs, or DNA extracted from either sample type. The immunoSEQ Assay, a bias-controlled multiplex PCR, was used to amplify TCRbeta CDR3 regions from genomic DNA. The study's own analysis went as follows. The number of nucleated cells in each sample was estimated by amplification of reference gene primers within the assay. To quantify the absolute abundance of each unique TCRbeta CDR3 rearrangement, sequence reads were collapsed and filtered. Productive Simpson clonality was computed per sample as the square root of Simpson's diversity index over productive rearrangements. TCRdb's version of the immuneACCESS table is confined to in-frame rearrangements and falls short of the full clone set. An unresolved V gene accounts for under half of the shortfall where checked; the remainder is of unknown origin. Clone size and V and J calls were adopted from that table, with D and trimming inferred from the DNA. This sample lists about 190,000 clones; around 80% were detected once. 2.5% to 3% of the sample is held by the ten biggest clonotypes.

With regard to this clone: The target of this receptor is not known. The sample holds no much larger clone one base away, and base qualities are not on file.

According to the germline V gene, CDR1 reads ENHRY and CDR2 reads SYGVKD. V gives up 2 bases and J gives up 2 bases, and the segment between their germline ends measures 9 bases. The CDR3 measures 14 amino acids from cysteine to phenylalanine. Here the CDR3 DNA is all that survives: 42 bases in frame from base 1. This receptor was obtained from an elderly woman with active or convalescent COVID-19. The chain joins TRBV10-3 to TRBJ1-2; too little of a D gene remains to name it. The sample was peripheral blood. Read as DNA, the sequence is TGTGCCATCAGTGAGGATCTGGCAAACTATGGCTACACCTTC. Its coded protein is CAISEDLANYGYTF.